This section outlines one T cell receptor (beta chain) sequence together with its context. Its specificity is unknown. This entry is derived from a study of T cells in Graves' hyperthyroidism and ophthalmopathy. General observations from the study: Most clonotypes that expanded in the thyroid above 0.001 also showed up in blood.

The CDR3 loop spans 15 amino acids. The V segment lost 1 base and the J segment 10 bases; nucleotides outside the gene matches: 6. Germline-derived CDR1 and CDR2 are SGHRS and YFSETQ. No progression to ophthalmopathy during 18 months of follow-up defined stable disease. Uncontrolled infection, other autoimmune disease, pregnancy or lactation barred patients from enrollment. Extraction of PBMCs used 7.5 to 10 ml of fresh peripheral blood. The TCR beta CDR3 regions underwent amplification using RNA transcripts as the source. The study used the HTBI primer set for a first-round RT-PCR of the TCR CDR3. From the multiplex PCR reads, TCRdb called clonotypes with MiXCR, one entry per CDR3 protein. The data contain around 580,000 distinct CDR3 sequences, roughly 17% of them seen just once; the ten biggest clones take up around 18%.

This clonotype originated in a woman between 18 and 30 years old with Graves' hyperthyroidism. The sequencing sample was made of blood. This rearrangement joins TRBV5-1 to TRBJ2-1; 12 bases match TRBD2. As DNA, the CDR3 is TGCGCCAGCAGCTTGATGACTAGCGGGAGTGGGGAGCAGTTCTTC. Its translation is CASSLMTSGSGEQFF.